This T cell receptor beta chain originates from a study of cytomegalovirus exposure and HLA in healthy donors (dated by TCRdb to the late 2010s). Study-level background: An earlier analysis of fewer than 750 of the donors reported 250 to 350 Gb of sequence data and some 110 million unique TCR beta sequences obtained from approximately 180 million T cells. All discovery cohort repertoires had been generated using a single sequencing platform. Besides the first cohort of 666 subjects, a separate validation cohort made up of 95 to 150 different subjects was used. To decide whether each TCR beta V gene segment behaved as functional or pseudogenic, an earlier analysis of approximately 590 of the donors relied on high-throughput TCR beta sequencing. The study aimed to test whether cataloging public T cell receptors could reveal signatures of past pathogen exposure. To study patterns of TCR occurrence, a later analysis re-analyzed previously published TCR beta repertoires from around 660 donors and added high-resolution HLA genotyping. Roughly five DR-DQ haplotypes were handled as single units for association and clustering, since linkage in the cohort was strong. The study used immunosequencing to profile the T cell repertoires of 666 subjects and linked those repertoires to cytomegalovirus serostatus. In a later genetic analysis, genome-wide SNP genotypes for about 60% of the 666 donors were used, and that subset was treated as a discovery cohort. An early release that covered more than 550 HLA-typed donors contained 300 to 350 gigabases of sequencing data and around 85 million unique TCR sequences. The study combined high-throughput TCR immunosequencing, statistical association of individual TCRs with disease status, and machine learning to predict cytomegalovirus infection status. Typing coverage varied by locus: roughly 629-640 donors for A, B, C, DRB1 and DQB1; approximately 500 for DQA1; more than 600 for DPA1; 450 to 480 for DPB1. Donor age, sex, ethnicity and CMV serostatus were compiled together with the repertoire data. Among the roughly 390 genotyped donors, more than 70% belonged to the genetic ancestry cluster associated with self-reported Caucasian donors. Among about 370 genotyped donors of the cohort, an average of roughly 230,000 unique TCR beta nucleotide sequences was sequenced per donor, of which about 18% were non-productive. Rather than using new phenotypic data, the later analysis identified candidate immune exposures from TCR beta sequences and from how often those sequences occurred across donors. Class I and class II HLA loci were covered by the typing at four-digit resolution. The paper's findings and limits, for the study overall: Because counts were too low, 15 to 20 rarely observed V segments, including chromosome 9 orphons, were excluded from the earlier analysis of 587 of the donors. A further reported finding was that TCR beta sequences accurately predicted the HLA-A and HLA-B alleles for most subjects in the first cohort. A later genetic analysis associated a missense DCLRE1C variant with V-gene and J-gene trimming of TCR beta chains, and an independent cohort replicated the association. Some IMGT-functional V segments, including TRBV6-2 and TRBV6-3, could not be distinguished by the 87-base-pair reads and were therefore excluded. In a later analysis, the rate of TCR association differed among HLA loci, with DRB1 alleles having the most associated TCRs and HLA-C alleles having the fewest. A later analysis reported that several top co-occurrence clusters appeared linked to parvovirus B19, influenza, CMV and Epstein-Barr virus. In a later genetic analysis, fewer N-insertions in productive TCRs were reported among donors in an Asian-associated ancestry cluster than the roughly 700-donor mean. The only immune exposure information available for the cohort was CMV serostatus. Strong co-occurrence of HLA alleles, especially DR and DQ, made assigning TCR associations to individual alleles difficult. The classifier was reported to diagnose cytomegalovirus status with high specificity and sensitivity in both the original and validation cohorts. Across donors, most TCR sequences were observed very rarely, whereas some public TCRs were present in many individuals. In the study, around 150 TCR beta chains were listed as associated with cytomegalovirus. In a later analysis, HLA-associated TCR beta chains were found to be more clonally expanded and to have lower generation probabilities than equally common non-associated chains. Because some donors lacked HLA typing at each locus, the association tests relied only on the typed subset. Correlated functional status among segregating V segments might reflect linkage disequilibrium, but an unknown experimental factor could not be ruled out. Specific HLA alleles were associated with 15,000 to 20,000 TCR beta sequences at a false discovery rate of 0.05 in a later analysis. The authors suggested that the approach could potentially be generalized to other disease states and immunological phenotypes. A cluster of highly shared sequence variants was judged likely to be a technical artifact of the sequencing pipeline. In vitro tests confirmed that a few of the cytomegalovirus-associated TCR beta chains recognize cytomegalovirus antigens. In an earlier analysis of around 600 of the donors, most TCR beta V segments were observed in productive rearrangements about 90% or about 30% of the time, broadly matching IMGT annotations. Roughly uniform sequencing depth across donors was assumed in presence/absence analyses, although this assumption may not hold. The cohort was sequenced for TCR beta chains only, and without alpha or paired-chain data the features that could be detected were limited. According to a later analysis, most CMV-associated TCR beta chains appeared to be HLA-restricted, and the HLA associations seemed to be driven largely by CMV exposure.

V is trimmed back by 6 bases and J by 7 bases, and the junction contains 12 bases that no gene match accounts for. CDR1 MDHEN and CDR2 SYDVKM were looked up in the germline V gene. Inclusive of the bounding cysteine and phenylalanine, the CDR3 is 14 residues long. Only the CDR3 region is kept as DNA, spanning 42 bases read in frame from base 1. Library preparation was by the immunoSEQ multiplex PCR assay. For the multiplex PCR, a mixture combining 60 forward primers for TCR Vbeta segments and 13 reverse primers for TCR Jbeta segments was used. The CDR3 region of rearranged TCR beta genes was amplified from genomic DNA with a multiplex PCR assay. The Illumina HiSeq System was used to sequence the amplified TCR beta libraries as 87-base-pair reads. In the paper's pipeline: A later analysis counted 65 million to 90 million unique TCR beta chains across the 700 or so repertoires, and around 9.9 million of these chains were shared by at least two donors. To remove PCR and sequencing errors, raw reads were error-corrected and collapsed into unique sequences using a nearest-neighbor algorithm that merged closely related sequences. V, D and J gene segments were assigned by aligning CDR3 sequences to IMGT reference sequences. For a sequence to be retained, at least a six-nucleotide match to both a V gene segment and a J gene segment was required. A rearrangement was called productive if the CDR3 had no stop codons and remained in frame with V and J, and every other rearrangement was called non-productive. Following IMGT convention, CDR3 was defined as the stretch from the second conserved V-encoded cysteine to the conserved J-encoded phenylalanine. In an earlier analysis of 550 to 650 of the donors, sequences lacking an unambiguous match to a single V gene segment were excluded. An earlier analysis of fewer than 750 of the donors called V segments functional above 56.7% productive rearrangements and segregating when the between-donor standard deviation exceeded 5%. To diagnose cytomegalovirus status from the catalog of TCR beta chain sequences, a statistical classification framework was built. In a later analysis, TCR nucleotide sequences were compared against IMGT/GENE-DB human TR gene sequences so that V and J genes could be assigned. Using the TCRdist pipeline, a later analysis assigned CDR3 sequences along with most-parsimonious VDJ recombination scenarios. In a later analysis, every TCR beta chain was defined by the combination of its CDR3 amino acid sequence and its V-gene family, and reads without a unique V-gene family were dropped. In a later analysis, 500 to 650 highly shared, low-generation-probability nucleotide sequences were removed to address suspected cross-contamination and a sequencing artifact. In a later analysis, a clonal expansion index for each public chain was calculated from normalized within-repertoire ranks of inferred template counts. A later analysis computed generation probabilities with a VDJ recombination model fitted to out-of-frame rearrangements, and checked the results against IGoR. In a later analysis, hypergeometric tests were used to score TCR-TCR, TCR-HLA and TCR-CMV co-occurrence, with a repertoire-size bias correction applied to TCR pairs. A later analysis estimated false discovery rates by permuting HLA or CMV assignments 20 times. A later analysis grouped co-occurring TCRs with DBSCAN, adding TCRdist sequence similarity when clustering within HLA-allele-positive subsets. For co-occurrence clustering, repertoires with fewer than 30,000 or more than 120,000 public chains were excluded, along with a handful of repertoires with anomalous nucleotide sharing. In its TCRdb copy, this immuneACCESS table keeps in-frame sequences only and misses some clones. Where compared with another copy, unresolved V genes explain less than half of these, and the others have no known cause. Clonal size and the V and J genes are those of that table, whereas D and trimming came from the DNA. This sample lists 120,000 or so clones; approximately 15% were detected once. The ten largest clones add up to 1.9% of the sample.

In total, 600 or so healthy bone marrow donors made up the cohort. All cohort members were sampled while nominally healthy, although unrecorded immune exposures were likely present. The donor was CMV seronegative and belonged to the group of under 400 seronegative cohort members. A peripheral blood sample was collected from each donor, and TCR beta sequencing was performed on peripheral blood mononuclear cells. Genomic DNA was extracted from the blood cell samples with the Qiagen DNeasy Blood Extraction Kit. This clone has only a few counts. It lacks a known antigen. Nothing much larger sits one base from this clone, and base qualities are not available.

The chain is assembled from TRBV28 and TRBJ2-7, with TRBD1 identical over 7 junction bases. Sequencing used PBMCs. This receptor was identified in a woman aged 18-29 years in good health and CMV-seronegative. In nucleotide form, the sequence is TGTGCCAGCAGCCCGCCCACAGGGGTGGAAGAGCAGTACTTC. Its coded protein is CASSPPTGVEEQYF.